One T cell receptor beta chain is described in this entry. The germline V gene encodes CDR1 LGHNA and CDR2 YNFKEQ. The CDR3 spans 19 residues. This entry is derived from a study of CXCR3-negative and CXCR3-positive naive CD8 T cells. The authors made the TRB cDNA libraries by 5' RACE using UMI labels. With the 5' RACE reads reprocessed, TCRdb shows one record per CDR3 protein and no DNA. Its table lists 45,000 to 70,000 distinct CDR3 sequences. The chain recombines TRBV4-2 with TRBJ2-3; TCRdb picks TRBD2, but there is no DNA to check that call. The specimen was memory CD8+ T cells from blood. The receptor's source is a human donor in good health. Some clones in this sample may be carry-over from other donors' samples. The CDR3 protein is CASSQDLGLAGGPTDTQYF.